Each of the 2 T cell receptor beta chains below was sequenced from the same sample in a study of T cells in Graves' hyperthyroidism and ophthalmopathy. Amplification of TCR beta CDR3 regions used RNA as the template. Primed by the HTBI set, a first-round RT-PCR was run on the TCR CDR3. TCRdb fed the multiplex PCR reads into MiXCR, producing one record per CDR3 protein. The data contain hundreds of thousands of distinct CDR3 sequences, 11% to 15% of them singletons. Sequencing was performed on blood. The source is a woman in her forties with Graves' hyperthyroidism.

This clonotype came up once. The chain combines TRBV7-2 with TRBJ2-7, with 7 bases identical to TRBD2. The J call could be wrong; TRBJ2-1 is a better fit for the DNA end. The germline V gene encodes CDR1 SGHTA and CDR2 FQGNSA. The CDR3 runs to 13 residues. The DNA of the CDR3 is TGTGCCAGCAGCCTCAGCGGGACCTACGAGCAGTTCTTC. Translated, it gives CASSLSGTYEQFF.

The chain joins TRBV3-1 to TRBJ2-3, with TRBD1 matching 7 bases. This CDR3 is 13 amino acids long. The ends lost 5 bases at V and 6 bases at J; junction bases unmatched: 5. Germline V CDR1 and CDR2: LGHDT, YNNKEL (reference sequence). The CDR3 region is CASSADRHDTQYF. In nucleotides, the CDR3 is TGTGCCAGCAGCGCGGACAGGCACGATACGCAGTATTTT.